This is a list of T cell receptor beta chains from one sample in a study of OX40 agonist ivuxolimab in advanced cancers. Generated by immunoSEQ multiplex PCR, the TCRdb table keeps only in-frame clones and is missing some. The sample contains about 66,000 clones, roughly 80% of which appear only once. Material: CD4+ or CD8+ T cells sorted from blood, obtained in a trial of the OX40 agonist ivuxolimab. The receptors here all came from an adult with an advanced solid tumor such as melanoma, head and neck, liver or kidney cancer. The CDR3 runs from the conserved cysteine through the conserved F or W. The order of the fields is D gene, V gene, clone size, J gene, CDR3 protein, CDR3 DNA. A D gene is named only where the DNA matches it firmly. Clone size is not always given. Where it is, it says once, few, many or a class for expanded clones.

NA	TRBV18	NA	TRBJ2-7	CASSPPLEGDAWYEQYF	TGTGCCAGCTCACCACCTCTAGAAGGGGACGCCTGGTACGAGCAGTACTTC
TRBD2	TRBV28	NA	TRBJ2-5	CASSFPGVLAGSVETQYF	TGTGCCAGCAGTTTCCCCGGGGTGTTAGCGGGAAGTGTGGAGACCCAGTACTTC
NA	TRBV2	NA	TRBJ2-7	CASSSLQGYEQYF	TGTGCCAGCAGTTCTCTACAGGGCTACGAGCAGTACTTC
NA	TRBV29-1	NA	TRBJ2-2	CSVSFLANTGELFF	TGCAGCGTTTCTTTCCTCGCGAACACCGGGGAGCTGTTTTTT
NA	TRBV10-2	NA	TRBJ1-2	CASSEQGTYGYTF	TGCGCCAGCAGTGAACAGGGAACTTATGGCTACACCTTC
NA	TRBV14	NA	TRBJ1-1	CASSQDQGNLYTEAFF	TGTGCCAGCAGCCAAGATCAGGGGAATCTTTACACTGAAGCTTTCTTT
TRBD2	TRBV14	NA	TRBJ2-3	CASSQTGTSGIPYF	TGTGCCAGCAGCCAAACCGGGACTAGCGGGATTCCGTATTTT
NA	TRBV2	NA	TRBJ1-2	CASSEIQGTVLGYTF	TGTGCCAGCAGTGAAATTCAGGGAACGGTCTTGGGCTACACCTTC
NA	TRBV2	NA	TRBJ1-5	CASSTDRSNQPQHF	TGTGCCAGCAGTACTGACAGGAGCAATCAGCCCCAGCATTTT
TRBD1	TRBV28	NA	TRBJ1-5	CASSDRGGQPQHF	TGTGCCAGCAGCGACAGGGGAGGGCAGCCCCAGCATTTT
TRBD2	TRBV19	many	TRBJ2-7	CASRPGASGIPYEQYF	TGTGCCAGCCGACCCGGGGCTAGCGGGATACCCTACGAGCAGTACTTC
TRBD1	TRBV5-8	NA	TRBJ2-5	CASSQGQAEETQYF	TGTGCCAGCAGCCAGGGACAGGCCGAAGAGACCCAGTACTTC
TRBD1	TRBV7-2	NA	TRBJ1-5	CASRKTGEGNQPQHF	TGTGCCAGCAGAAAGACAGGGGAGGGCAATCAGCCCCAGCATTTT
TRBD1	TRBV29-1	once	TRBJ2-1	CSGDRGFEQFF	TGCAGCGGGGACAGGGGGTTTGAGCAGTTCTTC
TRBD1	TRBV29-1	NA	TRBJ1-2	CSVDLSDRGRFGYTF	TGCAGCGTGGACCTCTCTGACAGGGGGCGGTTTGGCTACACCTTC
NA	TRBV6-5	NA	TRBJ2-4	CASSYSIGHLQYF	TGTGCCAGCAGTTACTCCATAGGACATCTTCAGTACTTC
TRBD1	TRBV5-8	few	TRBJ2-1	CASSLGQGSYNEQFF	TGTGCCAGCAGCTTGGGACAGGGGAGCTACAATGAGCAGTTCTTC
NA	TRBV5-1	NA	TRBJ2-1	CASSSQGTPYNEQFF	TGCGCCAGCAGCAGCCAAGGGACTCCCTACAATGAGCAGTTCTTC
TRBD1	TRBV5-1	NA	TRBJ2-3	CASSLAGQGYTDTQYF	TGCGCCAGCAGCTTGGCCGGACAGGGGTACACAGATACGCAGTATTTT
NA	TRBV7-6	NA	TRBJ2-3	CASSLAGLGLTGTDTQYF	TGTGCCAGCAGCTTAGCTGGGTTAGGCCTGACGGGCACAGATACGCAGTATTTT
TRBD1	TRBV30	NA	TRBJ1-1	CAWSLQGGVTEAFF	TGTGCCTGGAGTCTACAGGGGGGTGTCACTGAAGCTTTCTTT
NA	TRBV5-6	NA	TRBJ2-7	CASSSSAGHLRPRNF	TGTGCCAGCAGCTCATCGGCTGGGCATCTAAGACCTAGGAACTTC
NA	TRBV19	NA	TRBJ1-5	CASSPSTEQPQHF	TGTGCCAGTAGCCCATCAACTGAGCAGCCCCAGCATTTT
TRBD2	TRBV5-6	NA	TRBJ2-5	CASSFAVAGGLMGETQYF	TGTGCCAGCAGCTTTGCGGTAGCGGGAGGGCTAATGGGAGAGACCCAGTACTTC
TRBD1	TRBV6-1	NA	TRBJ2-7	CASSSDRANTYEQYF	TGTGCCAGCAGTTCGGACAGGGCAAACACCTACGAGCAGTACTTC
TRBD2	TRBV7-2	NA	TRBJ2-7	CASTPRGVSYEQYF	TGTGCCAGCACCCCTCGGGGGGTCTCCTACGAGCAGTACTTC
NA	TRBV9	NA	TRBJ2-7	CASSVSGDNYEQYF	TGTGCCAGCAGCGTATCAGGGGATAACTACGAGCAGTACTTC
NA	TRBV28	NA	TRBJ2-2	CASSFAGTGELFF	TGTGCCAGCAGTTTTGCAGGGACCGGGGAGCTGTTTTTT
NA	TRBV7-2	NA	TRBJ2-2	CASSLALLGTGELFF	TGTGCCAGCAGCTTAGCGCTTCTAGGCACCGGGGAGCTGTTTTTT
NA	TRBV11-2	NA	TRBJ2-7	CASSLDSVRGISYEQYF	TGTGCCAGCAGCTTAGATTCCGTGAGGGGGATCTCCTACGAGCAGTACTTC
NA	TRBV9	NA	TRBJ1-1	CASSVGHFTEAFF	TGTGCCAGCAGCGTGGGGCATTTCACTGAAGCTTTCTTT
NA	TRBV5-4	NA	TRBJ2-3	CASSSRQQSTDTQYF	TGTGCCAGCAGCTCTAGACAGCAGAGCACAGATACGCAGTATTTT
TRBD1	TRBV5-1	once	TRBJ2-1	CASSSNRDREFSSYNEQFF	TGCGCCAGCAGCTCAAACCGGGACAGGGAATTTTCGTCCTACAATGAGCAGTTCTTC
NA	TRBV7-9	NA	TRBJ2-3	CASSLVTSQGSLGTDTQYF	TGTGCCAGCAGCTTAGTTACTTCACAGGGCAGCCTAGGCACAGATACGCAGTATTTT
NA	TRBV18	NA	TRBJ2-1	CASSPGAGAGHEQFF	TGTGCCAGCTCGCCCGGGGCAGGGGCTGGACATGAGCAGTTCTTC
NA	TRBV18	NA	TRBJ2-7	CASSRSGELYEQYF	TGTGCCAGCTCAAGATCGGGAGAATTATACGAGCAGTACTTC
TRBD1	TRBV19	NA	TRBJ2-1	CASSPFNRGVPYNEQFF	TGTGCCAGTAGTCCATTCAACAGGGGAGTTCCGTACAATGAGCAGTTCTTC
NA	TRBV21-1	NA	TRBJ2-7	CASSRYEQYF	TGTGCCAGCTCCCGGTACGAGCAGTACTTC
NA	TRBV7-8	NA	TRBJ2-7	CASSLQGLVYEQYF	TGTGCCAGCAGCTTACAGGGGTTAGTCTACGAGCAGTACTTC
NA	TRBV28	NA	TRBJ1-1	CASSSGAMDTEAFF	TGTGCCAGCAGTTCAGGGGCGATGGACACTGAAGCTTTCTTT
NA	TRBV1	NA	TRBJ2-5	CTRRLATPFEYF	TGCACCAGGCGACTAGCAACCCCCTTTGAGTACTTC
TRBD2	TRBV5-4	NA	TRBJ2-2	CASSDGLAGDTSTGELFF	TGTGCCAGCAGCGACGGACTAGCGGGAGATACAAGCACCGGGGAGCTGTTTTTT
NA	TRBV2	NA	TRBJ1-6	CASSEGNNSPLHF	TGTGCCAGCAGTGAGGGAAATAATTCACCCCTCCACTTT
TRBD2	TRBV28	NA	TRBJ2-1	CASSFSSGRANEQFF	TGTGCCAGCAGTTTTTCTAGCGGGAGGGCCAATGAGCAGTTCTTC
TRBD2	TRBV28	NA	TRBJ2-1	CASSFLAGFNEQFF	TGTGCCAGCAGTTTCCTAGCGGGGTTCAATGAGCAGTTCTTC
NA	TRBV11-3	NA	TRBJ2-4	CASSSRQLAKNIQYF	TGTGCCAGCAGCTCAAGACAGCTAGCCAAAAACATTCAGTACTTC
NA	TRBV7-9	NA	TRBJ2-6	CASSATGANVLTF	TGTGCCAGCAGCGCAACGGGGGCCAACGTCCTGACTTTC
NA	TRBV19	NA	TRBJ2-1	CASSIADSSYNEQFF	TGTGCCAGTAGTATTGCGGATAGCTCCTACAATGAGCAGTTCTTC
TRBD2	TRBV14	NA	TRBJ2-7	CASSRRVGLAGGLSSYEQYF	TGTGCCAGCAGCCGAAGAGTCGGACTAGCGGGAGGCTTAAGCTCCTACGAGCAGTACTTC
NA	TRBV25-1	NA	TRBJ2-5	CASSDRRRAKETQYF	TGTGCCAGCAGTGATCGACGGCGGGCAAAAGAGACCCAGTACTTC
NA	TRBV7-9	many	TRBJ1-5	CASSLPTDGQPQHF	TGTGCCAGCAGCTTACCGACAGACGGGCAGCCCCAGCATTTT
TRBD1	TRBV2	NA	TRBJ2-7	CASTAGTGVGQYF	TGTGCCAGCACCGCCGGGACAGGGGTCGGGCAGTACTTC
NA	TRBV5-6	NA	TRBJ2-5	CASSITGGQETQYF	TGTGCCAGCAGCATCACGGGCGGGCAAGAGACCCAGTACTTC
TRBD1	TRBV25-1	NA	TRBJ2-2	CASSGGQGGVTGELFF	TGTGCCAGCAGTGGGGGACAGGGCGGTGTTACCGGGGAGCTGTTTTTT
NA	TRBV30	NA	TRBJ2-5	CAWRRRPQETQYF	TGTGCCTGGAGGCGGCGTCCTCAAGAGACCCAGTACTTC